What follows are 14 T cell receptor beta chains derived from one specimen sequenced in a study of cytomegalovirus exposure and HLA in healthy donors. Researchers ran the PCR with 60 Vbeta and 13 Jbeta primers. Data came from immunoSEQ multiplex PCR; TCRdb stores just in-frame clones and leaves some out. Of 120,000 or so clones in the sample, roughly 80% were seen once. The sequenced sample consisted of PBMCs. Receptor source: a man aged 25-45 years in good health and CMV-seropositive.

The V gene is TRBV4-1, the J gene TRBJ1-1; possible D gene TRBD1, 5 bases. The CDR3 covers 16 residues. Trimming removed 0 bases at V and 6 bases at J, with 17 bases between. Per the germline V gene, CDR1 is MGHRA and CDR2 is YSYEKL. CDR3 region: CASSQDQRGWDSEAFF. Written as DNA, the CDR3 is TGCGCCAGCAGCCAAGATCAAAGGGGATGGGATTCTGAAGCTTTCTTT.

The CDR3 spells CASSFGGSRVEQFF. CDR3 nucleotide sequence: TGTGCCAGCAGCTTTGGAGGTTCTAGGGTTGAGCAGTTCTTC. The V gene is TRBV7-3, the J gene TRBJ2-1, with a weak D call TRBD2 (5 bases). The CDR3 runs 14 residues. V was trimmed by 3 bases and J by 9 bases, leaving 15 bases between them. CDR1 and CDR2 from the germline V gene are SGHTA and FQGTGA.

The chain couples TRBV7-8 to TRBJ2-1, with 10 bases lining up with TRBD2. Germline values: CDR1 SGHVS, CDR2 FQNEAQ. The J segment lost 2 bases and the V segment lost 6 bases, leaving 4 bases of the junction unmatched. CDR3 length: 15 amino acids. For the CDR3, the DNA is TGTGCCAGCAGGAGCGGGAGGGGGACCTACAATGAGCAGTTCTTC. Its protein is CASRSGRGTYNEQFF. Using reference TRBV7-8 and TRBJ2-1 for the parts outside the CDR3, the full variable domain is GAGVSQSPRYKVAKRGQDVALRCDPISGHVSLFWYQQALGQGPEFLTYFQNEAQLDKSGLPSDRFFAERPEGSVSTLKIQRTQQEDSAVYLCASRSGRGTYNEQFFGPGTRLTVL.

The V gene is TRBV13, the J gene TRBJ2-5, with a possible D match to TRBD1 (5 bases). There are 14 residues in the CDR3. The germline CDR1 and CDR2 sequences are PRHDT and FYEKMQ (reference sequence). V lost 3 bases, J lost 4 bases, and 12 bases lay in between. The CDR3 is CASSFIQGGETQYF. CDR3 coding DNA: TGTGCCAGCAGCTTCATTCAGGGTGGAGAGACCCAGTACTTC. The full variable domain, completed using reference TRBV13 and TRBJ2-5, is AAGVIQSPRHLIKEKRETATLKCYPIPRHDTVYWYQQGPGQDPQFLISFYEKMQSDKGSIPDRFSAQQFSDYHSELNMSSLELGDSALYFCASSFIQGGETQYFGPGTRLLVL.

A remark on this clone: At one end, the junction sequence differs from germline, possibly due to a read error. The V and J genes are TRBV7-3 and TRBJ2-5; 7 nucleotides line up with TRBD2. CDR1 is SGHTA and CDR2 is FQGTGA in the germline V gene. The CDR3 sequence is 13 residues long. CDR3 sequence reads: CSSSLAGQETQYF. In nucleotides, the CDR3 is TGTTCCAGCAGCTTAGCGGGTCAAGAGACCCAGTACTTC.

V and J are TRBV7-3 and TRBJ1-2, with a tentative D call TRBD1 (5 bases). CDR1 is SGHTA, CDR2 FQGTGA, per germline. The CDR3 length is 13 residues. The V end was cut by 5 bases, the J end by 7 bases, with 14 bases between. CDR3 sequence (DNA): TGTGCCAGCAGCCTGGGGCAGGGTTTTGGCTACACCTTC. Amino acid sequence: CASSLGQGFGYTF.

The V call is TRBV10-2, the J call TRBJ1-2; TRBD1 agrees at 8 bases. The length of the CDR3 is 12 residues. V gave up 7 bases and J gave up 7 bases; unmatched junction bases: 5. Germline-derived CDR1 and CDR2 are WSHSY and SAAADI. The CDR3 is CASNQGARGYTF. CDR3 coding DNA: TGCGCCAGCAATCAGGGGGCACGTGGCTACACCTTC.

The chain combines TRBV6-5 with TRBJ1-2; no clear D. Trimming removed 6 bases from V and 1 base from J, with 12 bases in between. The germline V gene encodes CDR1 MNHEY and CDR2 SVGAGI. The CDR3 spans 14 residues. Written as DNA, the CDR3 is TGTGCCAGCAGCCAAAGAAGCCTTAACTATGGCTACACCTTC. Amino acid sequence: CASSQRSLNYGYTF.

The rearrangement uses TRBV27 and TRBJ2-5; 9 positions agree with TRBD1. The CDR3 covers 14 residues. V shed 6 bases, J shed 10 bases, and the junction held 12 bases outside the gene matches. Germline CDR1 is MNHEY and CDR2 is SMNVEV (reference sequence). The DNA of the CDR3 is TGTGCCAGCAGGCCCGGACAGGGGTTCTTGGGCCAGTACTTC. As protein: CASRPGQGFLGQYF.

This chain links TRBV30 with TRBJ1-3, with 12 bases that match TRBD1. With 5 bases clipped from V and 3 bases from J, the junction kept 2 bases outside the gene matches. Germline values: CDR1 GTSNPN, CDR2 SVGIG (reference sequence). The CDR3 has 14 residues. DNA for the CDR3: TGTGCCTGGGGGGACAGGGGGCTTGGAAACACCATATATTTT. This sequence encodes CAWGDRGLGNTIYF.

The chain joins TRBV11-2 to TRBJ2-4; 7 bases are a match to TRBD1. Germline V gene data show CDR1 as SGHAT and CDR2 as FQNNGV. The CDR3 is 16 amino acids. V lost 4 bases to trimming and J lost 0 bases; unmatched junction nucleotides: 6. In DNA, the CDR3 is TGTGCCAGCAGCTACGGGACAGCCATAGCCAAAAACATTCAGTACTTC. It encodes CASSYGTAIAKNIQYF. Looking up the rest from reference TRBV11-2 and TRBJ2-4 gives the full variable domain: EAGVAQSPRYKIIEKRQSVAFWCNPISGHATLYWYQQILGQGPKLLIQFQNNGVVDDSQLPKDRFSAERLKGVDSTLKIQPAKLEDSAVYLCASSYGTAIAKNIQYFGAGTRLSVL.

This clone showed up just once. This chain connects TRBV5-1 to TRBJ1-1; 8 nucleotides agree with TRBD1. Germline lookup yields CDR1 SGHRS and CDR2 YFSETQ. Trimming cost V 1 base and J 3 bases; bases outside gene matches: 5. There are 15 residues in the CDR3. The CDR3 DNA follows: TGCGCCAGCAGCTTGACAGGGGGAGGGTACACTGAAGCTTTCTTT. It codes for CASSLTGGGYTEAFF. Supplemented by reference TRBV5-1 and TRBJ1-1, the full variable domain reads KAGVTQTPRYLIKTRGQQVTLSCSPISGHRSVSWYQQTPGQGLQFLFEYFSETQRNKGNFPGRFSGRQFSNSRSEMNVSTLELGDSALYLCASSLTGGGYTEAFFGQGTRLTVV.

V and J are TRBV2 and TRBJ2-6, with 11 nucleotides matching TRBD1. Trimming at V came to 4 bases and at J to 4 bases, leaving 6 bases not matched to a gene. Germline assignment: CDR1 SNHLY and CDR2 FYNNEI. There are 17 residues in the CDR3. CDR3 sequence (DNA): TGTGCCAGCAGTGGGGACAGGGGGACGAGCGGGGCCAACGTCCTGACTTTC. This translates into CASSGDRGTSGANVLTF. The variable domain in full, completed from reference TRBV2 and TRBJ2-6, reads EPEVTQTPSHQVTQMGQEVILRCVPISNHLYFYWYRQILGQKVEFLVSFYNNEISEKSEIFDDQFSVERPDGSNFTLKIRSTKLEDSAMYFCASSGDRGTSGANVLTFGAGSRLTVL.

The J gene is TRBJ1-4, the V gene TRBV4-2; possible D gene TRBD1, 6 bases. CDR3 length equals 15 residues. Germline V gives CDR1 LGHNA, CDR2 YNFKEQ. Trimming removed 3 bases from V and 4 bases from J, with 12 bases in between. The CDR3 loop is CASSQGDTFNEKLFF. DNA for the CDR3: TGTGCCAGCAGCCAGGGGGACACTTTTAATGAAAAACTGTTTTTT.